The clone carrying this TCR beta chain was counted a few times. TCRdb re-derived calls from the RT-PCR reads in MiXCR, one entry per CDR3 protein. The sample records almost 700,000 distinct CDR3 sequences, 13% to 15% being singletons. Losses at the gene ends were 5 bases for V and 3 bases for J; bases not matched to a gene: 12. The CDR3 contains 16 residues. The germline V gene has CDR1 MNHEY and CDR2 SVGAGI. The rearrangement joins TRBV6-5 to TRBJ2-7; TRBD1 agrees at 8 bases. The sample taken for sequencing was memory CD4+ T cells from blood. The sequence derives from a female donor in good health, serving as a healthy control. The CDR3 spells CASSHSGQGRNYEQYF. The DNA of the CDR3 is TGTGCCAGCAGTCATTCAGGACAGGGAAGGAACTACGAGCAGTACTTC.